The rows below give T cell receptor beta chains drawn from one sample of a study of beta chain features in type 1 diabetes. The repertoire was sequenced with immunoSEQ multiplex PCR; TCRdb's copy has only in-frame clones and lacks some. Among under 90,000 clones listed, 30% to 40% were seen once. The sequencing input was stem cell memory CD4+ T cells from blood. All receptors derive from a woman aged 18-29 years in good health. Both conserved end residues are part of each CDR3. The D gene is left open where the match is weak. The listing skips clone size in some rows; elsewhere it reads once, few, many or a size class.

size	D	J	V	DNA	CDR3
NA	NA	TRBJ2-3	TRBV2	TGTGCCAGCGACCTCCGGGGAAGTCGAGATACGCAGTATTTT	CASDLRGSRDTQYF
NA	TRBD1	TRBJ1-6	TRBV9	TGTGCCAGCAGCGTAGGACAGGGGGTCGATTCACCCCTCCACTTT	CASSVGQGVDSPLHF
NA	NA	TRBJ2-5	TRBV2	TGTGCCAGCACAAAGGACAGATGGGAGACCCAGTACTTC	CASTKDRWETQYF
few	NA	TRBJ2-5	TRBV9	TGTGCCAGCAGCTCTCACCAACGGGAGACCCAGTACTTC	CASSSHQRETQYF
NA	TRBD1	TRBJ2-3	TRBV9	TGTGCCAGCAGCACCACAGGGGGCGCAACAGATACGCAGTATTTT	CASSTTGGATDTQYF
NA	NA	TRBJ1-6	TRBV27	TGTGCCAGCAGTGAGCTACGGCTGACTACTTCACCCCTCCACTTT	CASSELRLTTSPLHF
few	TRBD1	TRBJ2-7	TRBV18	TGTGCCAGCTCAGAAGGACAGGGGCCCTACGAGCAGTACTTC	CASSEGQGPYEQYF
NA	NA	TRBJ2-5	TRBV5-1	TGCGCCAGCAGCTTGGTGGCAGGGGGGCATCAAGAGACCCAGTACTTC	CASSLVAGGHQETQYF
few	NA	TRBJ2-5	TRBV5-1	TGCGCCAGCAGCACGGGAGATCTTGGGGGGACCCAGTACTTC	CASSTGDLGGTQYF
NA	TRBD1	TRBJ1-6	TRBV7-3	TGTGCCAGCAGCCAGAGGGACAGATATAATTCACCCCTCCACTTT	CASSQRDRYNSPLHF
NA	NA	TRBJ2-7	TRBV7-9	TGTGCCAGCAGCTTAGAGGAGGGGCTCTACGAGCAGTACTTC	CASSLEEGLYEQYF
NA	NA	TRBJ2-3	TRBV30	TGTGCCTGGAGTAACCGAGGCACAGATACGCAGTATTTT	CAWSNRGTDTQYF
NA	TRBD1	TRBJ1-5	TRBV7-8	TGTGCCAGCAGCTCGGGGGACAGCTTCAATCAGCCCCAGCATTTT	CASSSGDSFNQPQHF
NA	NA	TRBJ2-5	TRBV9	TGTGCCAGCAGCTTAGATGAGGTTGGAGAGACCCAGTACTTC	CASSLDEVGETQYF
NA	TRBD1	TRBJ1-2	TRBV7-2	TGTGCCAGCAGCTTAGCGGGGGGACAGGGGGCTTTTAACTATGGCTACACCTTC	CASSLAGGQGAFNYGYTF
NA	TRBD1	TRBJ1-4	TRBV15	TGTGCCACCAGCAGAGTCCTAATCGGGGACAGCAGAACACTGTTTTTT	CATSRVLIGDSRTLFF
NA	NA	TRBJ2-7	TRBV5-1	TGCGCCAGCCATAGGACTCTTGCTGGAGAGCAGTACTTC	CASHRTLAGEQYF
few	TRBD2	TRBJ2-1	TRBV5-4	TGTGCCAGCAGCTTGGTAGCGGGGGGGCAAAATGAGCAGTTCTTC	CASSLVAGGQNEQFF
once	NA	TRBJ2-5	TRBV5-1	TGCGCCAGCAGCTTACCGGGAGCGCCCCGCCCCTCGGAGACCCAGTACTTC	CASSLPGAPRPSETQYF
NA	NA	TRBJ1-1	TRBV25-1	TGTGCCAGCAGTGAATTTAGTTCCATGAACACTGAAGCTTTCTTT	CASSEFSSMNTEAFF
many	NA	TRBJ2-6	TRBV7-9	TGTGCCAGCAGCGTCTTAGGGGGAACTGGGGCCAACGTCCTGACTTTC	CASSVLGGTGANVLTF
NA	TRBD2	TRBJ2-5	TRBV5-1	TGCGCCAGCAGCTTAGGTCTAGCGGGCGCCCAAGAGACCCAGTACTTC	CASSLGLAGAQETQYF
NA	NA	TRBJ1-2	TRBV5-6	TGTGCCAGCAGCCGCCCCCAGAAATCTAACTATGGCTACACCTTC	CASSRPQKSNYGYTF
many	NA	TRBJ2-3	TRBV7-3	TGTGCCAGCAGCGCCGGGACAAGCGGAGATACGCAGTATTTT	CASSAGTSGDTQYF
few	TRBD1	TRBJ2-1	TRBV19	TGTGCCAGTAGTATAGCCCTGACAGGGACGGGCAATGAGCAGTTCTTC	CASSIALTGTGNEQFF
few	NA	TRBJ1-2	TRBV28	TGTGCCAGCAGTTTACCAGATAACTATGGCTACACCTTC	CASSLPDNYGYTF
few	NA	TRBJ2-1	TRBV21-1	TGTGCCAGCAGCATGGGAGGGGGCTCCTACAATGAGCAGTTCTTC	CASSMGGGSYNEQFF
NA	NA	TRBJ2-1	TRBV5-1	TGCGCCAGCAGCACGGGTGGGGCGAATGAGCAGTTCTTC	CASSTGGANEQFF
many	NA	TRBJ1-1	TRBV29-1	TGCAGCGTCCTCAGGGGAAGGACTGAAGCTTTCTTT	CSVLRGRTEAFF
few	TRBD1	TRBJ1-5	TRBV19	TGTGCCAGTAGTGCATACAGGGGAGAAGGCAATCAGCCCCAGCATTTT	CASSAYRGEGNQPQHF
NA	NA	TRBJ1-4	TRBV18	TGTGCCAGCTCACCACAGGGGGTAGCAACTAATGAAAAACTGTTTTTT	CASSPQGVATNEKLFF
few	NA	TRBJ1-1	TRBV5-4	TGTGCCAGCAGCTCTGGGGGGAGTGACACTGAAGCTTTCTTT	CASSSGGSDTEAFF
NA	TRBD2	TRBJ2-1	TRBV20-1	TGCAGTGCTATGCGGGGGAATGAGCAGTTCTTC	CSAMRGNEQFF
few	NA	TRBJ2-7	TRBV11-2	TGTGCCAGCTCCCCGGGGGTAGGCTACGAGCAGTACTTC	CASSPGVGYEQYF
few	TRBD1	TRBJ2-1	TRBV5-6	TGTGCCAGCAGCTACCAGGGACAGTTTCTCTATGAGCAGTTCTTC	CASSYQGQFLYEQFF
NA	NA	TRBJ2-7	TRBV28	TGTGCCAGCAGGAGAGGAGGAGGCTCCTACGAGCAGTACTTC	CASRRGGGSYEQYF
many	NA	TRBJ2-1	TRBV7-2	TGTGCCAGCAGCTCAACCTCCTTTAGGTTCTTC	CASSSTSFRFF
many	NA	TRBJ1-5	TRBV23-1	TGCGCCAGCAGTCAATCGTACAGTTATCAGCCCCAGCATTTT	CASSQSYSYQPQHF
few	TRBD2	TRBJ2-3	TRBV6-6	TGTGCCAGCAGCGGGAGGGCCGACCCAGATACGCAGTATTTT	CASSGRADPDTQYF
NA	NA	TRBJ1-3	TRBV10-3	TGTGCCATCTCCCGAAAGCTCCAGGGGAACACCATATATTTT	CAISRKLQGNTIYF
NA	NA	TRBJ1-4	TRBV5-1	TGCGCCAGCAGCATGGGAGAGGGACACAATAATGAAAAACTGTTTTTT	CASSMGEGHNNEKLFF
NA	NA	TRBJ1-3	TRBV29-1	TGCAGCGTTTTGGGACACCTTGGAAACACCATATATTTT	CSVLGHLGNTIYF
NA	TRBD2	TRBJ2-2	TRBV5-1	TGCGCCAGCAGCTTGGAGGCTAGCGGGAGCCACACCGGGGAGCTGTTTTTT	CASSLEASGSHTGELFF
NA	TRBD1	TRBJ1-1	TRBV11-3	TGTGCCAGCAGGCGACAGGGCGACACTGAAGCTTTCTTT	CASRRQGDTEAFF
once	NA	TRBJ1-1	TRBV6-5	TGTGCCAGCAGTTACTCACAGAAGGGGGAGAGAACTGAAGCTTTCTTT	CASSYSQKGERTEAFF
NA	TRBD1	TRBJ2-7	TRBV5-1	TGCGCCAGCAGCTTGGTCGGACAGGGACCCTACGAGCAGTACTTC	CASSLVGQGPYEQYF
few	TRBD1	TRBJ1-6	TRBV10-3	TGTGCCATCAGCCCAAGGACAGGGTTCGATAATTCACCCCTCCACTTT	CAISPRTGFDNSPLHF